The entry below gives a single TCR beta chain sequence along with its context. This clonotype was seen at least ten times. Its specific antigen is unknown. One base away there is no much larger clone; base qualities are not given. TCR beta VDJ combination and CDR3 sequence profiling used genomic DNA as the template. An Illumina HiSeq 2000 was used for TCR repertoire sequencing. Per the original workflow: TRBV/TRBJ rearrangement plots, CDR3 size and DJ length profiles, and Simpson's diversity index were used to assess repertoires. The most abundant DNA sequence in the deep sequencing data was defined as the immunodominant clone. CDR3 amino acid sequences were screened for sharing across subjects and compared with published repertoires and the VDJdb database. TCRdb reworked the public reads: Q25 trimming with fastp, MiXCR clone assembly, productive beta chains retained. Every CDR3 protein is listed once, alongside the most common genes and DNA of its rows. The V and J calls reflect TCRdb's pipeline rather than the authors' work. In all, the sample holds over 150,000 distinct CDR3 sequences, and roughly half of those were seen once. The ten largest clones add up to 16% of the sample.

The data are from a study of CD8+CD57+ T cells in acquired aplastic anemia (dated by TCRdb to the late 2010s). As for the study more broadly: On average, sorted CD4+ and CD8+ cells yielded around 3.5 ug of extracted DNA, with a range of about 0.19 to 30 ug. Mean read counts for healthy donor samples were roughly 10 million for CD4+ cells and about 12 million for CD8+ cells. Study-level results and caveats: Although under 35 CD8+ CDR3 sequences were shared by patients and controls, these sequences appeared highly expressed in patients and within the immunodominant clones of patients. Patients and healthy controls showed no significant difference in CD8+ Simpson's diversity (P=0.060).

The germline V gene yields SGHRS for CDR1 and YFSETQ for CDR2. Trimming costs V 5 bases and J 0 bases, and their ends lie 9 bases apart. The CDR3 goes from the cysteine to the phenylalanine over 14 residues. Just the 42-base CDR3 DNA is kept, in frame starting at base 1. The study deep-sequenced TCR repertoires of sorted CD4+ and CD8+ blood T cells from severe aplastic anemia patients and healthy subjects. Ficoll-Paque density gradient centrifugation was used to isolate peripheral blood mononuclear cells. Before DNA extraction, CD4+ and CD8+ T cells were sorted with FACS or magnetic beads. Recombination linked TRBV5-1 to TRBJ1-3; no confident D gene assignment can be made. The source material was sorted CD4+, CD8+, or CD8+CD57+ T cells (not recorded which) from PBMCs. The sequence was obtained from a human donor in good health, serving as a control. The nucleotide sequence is TGCGCCAGCAGGGGGTCCTACTCTGGAAACACCATATATTTT. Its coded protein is CASRGSYSGNTIYF.